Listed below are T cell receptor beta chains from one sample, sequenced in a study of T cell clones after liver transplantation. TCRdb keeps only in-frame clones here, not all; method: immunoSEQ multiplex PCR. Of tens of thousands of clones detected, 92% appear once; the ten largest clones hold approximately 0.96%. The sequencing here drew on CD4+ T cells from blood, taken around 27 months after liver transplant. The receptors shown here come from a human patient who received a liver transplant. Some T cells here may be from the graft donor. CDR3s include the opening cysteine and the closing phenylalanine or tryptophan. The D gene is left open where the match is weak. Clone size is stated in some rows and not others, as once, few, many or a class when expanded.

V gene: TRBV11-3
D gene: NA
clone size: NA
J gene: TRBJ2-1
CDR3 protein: CASSLGGVHNEQFF
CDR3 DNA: TGTGCCAGCAGCTTAGGTGGGGTCCACAATGAGCAGTTCTTC

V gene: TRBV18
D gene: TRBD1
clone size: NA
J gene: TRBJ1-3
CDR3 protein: CASSAGQASGNTIYF
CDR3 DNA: TGTGCCAGCTCCGCCGGACAGGCCTCTGGAAACACCATATATTTT

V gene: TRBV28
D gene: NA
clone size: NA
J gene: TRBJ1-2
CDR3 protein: CASSPNYGYTF
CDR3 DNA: TGTGCCAGCAGTCCGAACTATGGCTACACCTTC

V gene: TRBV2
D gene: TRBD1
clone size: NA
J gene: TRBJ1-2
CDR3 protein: CASTPGQLYGYTF
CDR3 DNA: TGTGCCAGCACCCCGGGACAGCTCTATGGCTACACCTTC

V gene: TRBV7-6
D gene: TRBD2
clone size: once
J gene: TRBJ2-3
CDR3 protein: CASSLTLAGELSDTQYF
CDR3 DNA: TGTGCCAGCAGCCTTACACTAGCGGGAGAACTCTCAGATACGCAGTATTTT

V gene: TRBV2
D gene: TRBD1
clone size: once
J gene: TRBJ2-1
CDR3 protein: CASTKNPGQGSYNEQFF
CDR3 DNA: TGTGCCAGCACTAAAAATCCGGGACAGGGGTCCTACAATGAGCAGTTCTTC

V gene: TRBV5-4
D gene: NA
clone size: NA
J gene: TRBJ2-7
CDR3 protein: CASSLGGAPIAEQYF
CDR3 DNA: TGTGCCAGCAGCTTGGGTGGGGCCCCTATTGCCGAGCAGTACTTC

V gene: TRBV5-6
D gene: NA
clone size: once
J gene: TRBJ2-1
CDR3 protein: CASSLNGGSDNEQFF
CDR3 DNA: TGTGCCAGCAGCTTGAATGGGGGCAGTGACAATGAGCAGTTCTTC

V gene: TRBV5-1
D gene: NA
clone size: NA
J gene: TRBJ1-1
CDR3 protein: CASSLEVSRLNTEAFF
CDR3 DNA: TGCGCCAGCAGCTTGGAGGTTAGCAGGTTGAACACTGAAGCTTTCTTT

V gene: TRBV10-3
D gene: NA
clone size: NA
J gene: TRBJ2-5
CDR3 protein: CAISGGRMETQYF
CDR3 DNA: TGTGCCATCAGTGGGGGGAGGATGGAGACCCAGTACTTC

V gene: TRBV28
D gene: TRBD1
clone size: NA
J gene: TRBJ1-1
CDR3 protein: CASSPRQGAIEAFF
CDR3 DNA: TGTGCCAGCAGTCCCCGACAGGGGGCTATTGAAGCTTTCTTT

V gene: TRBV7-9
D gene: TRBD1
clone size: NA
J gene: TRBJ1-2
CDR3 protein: CASSSDTGTGSLRRGYTF
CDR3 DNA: TGTGCCAGCAGCTCTGACACCGGGACAGGGTCGTTACGGCGGGGCTACACCTTC

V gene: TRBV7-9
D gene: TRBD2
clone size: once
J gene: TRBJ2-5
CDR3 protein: CASSRGLAAQETQYF
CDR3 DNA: TGTGCCAGCAGCAGGGGACTAGCGGCACAAGAGACCCAGTACTTC

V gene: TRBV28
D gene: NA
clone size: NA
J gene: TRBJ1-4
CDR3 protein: CASSLRGSATNEKLFF
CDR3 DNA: TGTGCCAGCAGTTTGCGGGGGTCCGCAACTAATGAAAAACTGTTTTTT

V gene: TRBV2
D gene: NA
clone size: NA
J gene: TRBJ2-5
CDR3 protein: CASSRIEEETQYF
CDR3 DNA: TGTGCCAGCAGCAGGATAGAGGAAGAGACCCAGTACTTC

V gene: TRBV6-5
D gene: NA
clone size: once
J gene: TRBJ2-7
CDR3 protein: CASSYSFGTYEQYF
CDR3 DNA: TGTGCCAGCAGTTACTCGTTCGGAACCTACGAGCAGTACTTC